The rows below give T cell receptor beta chains drawn from one sample of a study of blood T cell repertoires in COVID-19. The method was immunoSEQ multiplex PCR; TCRdb's version includes in-frame clones alone and lacks a portion of them. The table shows about 120,000 clones, with about 89% occurring only once. Sequencing was carried out using peripheral blood. All receptors derive from a woman aged 70-85 years with acute or convalescent COVID-19. Both conserved end residues are part of each CDR3. Each record gives: J gene, D gene, clone size, V gene, CDR3 protein, CDR3 DNA. A D gene is named only where the DNA matches it firmly. The listing skips clone size in some rows; elsewhere it reads once, few, many or a size class.

>TRBJ2-5|TRBD2|once|TRBV5-1
CASSSGLVQETQYF
TGCGCCAGCAGCTCGGGACTAGTCCAAGAGACCCAGTACTTC
>TRBJ1-2|TRBD1|-|TRBV29-1
CSVDGDSEYGYTF
TGCAGCGTTGACGGGGACAGTGAATATGGCTACACCTTC
>TRBJ1-4|TRBD1|once|TRBV5-1
CASSLEGQGSNEKLFF
TGCGCCAGCAGCTTGGAGGGACAGGGGTCTAATGAAAAACTGTTTTTT
>TRBJ2-1|TRBD1|-|TRBV19
CASSMTGVYNEQFF
TGTGCCAGTAGTATGACAGGGGTCTACAATGAGCAGTTCTTC
>TRBJ1-2|TRBD1|-|TRBV28
CASTRTDRAPGYTF
TGTGCCAGCACCAGAACGGACAGGGCTCCTGGCTACACCTTC
>TRBJ2-5|-|-|TRBV2
CASNRGAQGETQYF
TGTGCCAGCAATCGGGGGGCCCAGGGAGAGACCCAGTACTTC
>TRBJ2-3|TRBD2|-|TRBV30
CAWSVGFPGTSGGGKYSTDTQYF
TGTGCCTGGAGTGTGGGTTTCCCCGGGACTAGCGGGGGGGGAAAATATAGCACAGATACGCAGTATTTT
>TRBJ1-6|-|-|TRBV4-1
CASSPSILPNSPLHF
TGCGCCAGCAGCCCTAGCATCCTACCCAATTCACCCCTCCACTTT
>TRBJ1-2|-|-|TRBV4-1
CASSQDSLAVGYGYTF
TGCGCCAGCAGCCAAGATAGTTTAGCAGTCGGCTATGGCTACACCTTC
>TRBJ2-7|-|-|TRBV9
CASSVTPSPYEQYF
TGTGCCAGCAGCGTTACCCCAAGCCCCTACGAGCAGTACTTC
>TRBJ2-2|-|-|TRBV19
CASSIVGAAPTNTGELFF
TGTGCCAGTTCAATTGTGGGGGCAGCCCCAACGAACACCGGGGAGCTGTTTTTT
>TRBJ1-5|TRBD1|once|TRBV6-5
CASTDSGGDQPQHF
TGTGCCAGCACCGACTCAGGGGGCGATCAGCCCCAGCATTTT
>TRBJ1-2|-|-|TRBV5-4
CASSLGSQGGYTF
TGTGCCAGCAGCTTGGGTTCCCAGGGCGGCTACACCTTC
>TRBJ2-5|TRBD2|-|TRBV5-1
CASSWTGRGQETQYF
TGCGCCAGCAGCTGGACGGGGAGGGGCCAAGAGACCCAGTACTTC
>TRBJ2-1|-|-|TRBV27
CASSTDRRTYNEQFF
TGTGCCAGCAGTACTGACAGGAGAACCTACAATGAGCAGTTCTTC
>TRBJ2-2|TRBD1|-|TRBV9
CASSVSRDRGDTGELFF
TGTGCCAGCAGCGTATCCCGTGACAGGGGGGACACCGGGGAGCTGTTTTTT
>TRBJ1-6|-|-|TRBV5-1
CASSPRTDNSPLHF
TGCGCCAGCAGCCCAAGGACTGACAATTCACCCCTCCACTTT
>TRBJ1-2|TRBD1|-|TRBV18
CASSRGQGENYGYTF
TGTGCCAGCTCACGGGGACAGGGGGAGAACTATGGCTACACCTTC
>TRBJ2-7|-|-|TRBV7-9
CASSPQQEGEQYF
TGTGCCAGCAGCCCCCAGCAGGAGGGCGAGCAGTACTTC
>TRBJ2-7|TRBD1|once|TRBV10-2
CASSGQGYEQYF
TGCGCCAGCAGTGGACAGGGCTACGAGCAGTACTTC
>TRBJ2-3|-|-|TRBV18
CASADRGASTDTQYF
TGTGCCAGCGCTGACCGGGGGGCCAGCACAGATACGCAGTATTTT
>TRBJ2-2|TRBD1|-|TRBV7-3
CASSFRQGPTGELFF
TGTGCCAGCAGCTTCCGACAGGGCCCCACCGGGGAGCTGTTTTTT
>TRBJ2-5|-|-|TRBV5-1
CASTFGQRQETQYF
TGCGCCAGCACCTTTGGACAGAGACAAGAGACCCAGTACTTC
>TRBJ2-2|TRBD2|-|TRBV5-1
CASSLTSGDVGELFF
TGCGCCAGCAGCCTGACTAGCGGGGATGTCGGGGAGCTGTTTTTT
>TRBJ2-1|TRBD2|-|TRBV6-4
CASSDGGTSKQFF
TGTGCCAGCAGTGACGGAGGGACTAGCAAGCAGTTCTTC
>TRBJ1-4|-|-|TRBV5-1
CASSLTGSNEKLFF
TGCGCCAGCAGCCTTACAGGGTCTAATGAAAAACTGTTTTTT
>TRBJ1-5|TRBD1|-|TRBV4-2
CASSQDAGRGNHQPQHF
TGTGCCAGCAGCCAAGACGCAGGCAGGGGGAACCATCAGCCCCAGCATTTT
>TRBJ1-6|-|-|TRBV30
CAWSVFRAGPSSYNSPLHF
TGTGCCTGGAGTGTATTCCGGGCAGGGCCCAGCTCCTATAATTCACCCCTCCACTTT
>TRBJ1-3|-|-|TRBV7-9
CASSLTSSGNTIYF
TGTGCCAGCAGCTTAACAAGCTCTGGAAACACCATATATTTT
>TRBJ1-6|-|-|TRBV1
CTSSQDGSKGALNSPLHF
TGCACCAGCAGCCAAGATGGATCTAAGGGGGCCCTTAATTCACCCCTCCACTTT
>TRBJ1-2|-|-|TRBV15
CAPPGRGQKAYGYTF
TGTGCCCCCCCGGGTAGGGGTCAAAAAGCCTATGGCTACACCTTC
>TRBJ1-2|TRBD1|-|TRBV27
CASSLGGMDYGYTF
TGTGCCAGCAGCTTAGGGGGCATGGACTATGGCTACACCTTC
>TRBJ2-3|TRBD2|-|TRBV18
CASSGPSGGGTDTQYF
TGTGCCAGCTCAGGACCCAGCGGGGGGGGCACAGATACGCAGTATTTT
>TRBJ2-7|-|-|TRBV12-2
CASRLSRLASGEQYF
TGTGCAAGTCGCTTATCCCGGTTGGCTTCGGGCGAGCAGTACTTC
>TRBJ1-2|TRBD1|-|TRBV6-5
CASGLQGGFGYTF
TGTGCCAGCGGACTACAGGGGGGATTTGGCTACACCTTC
>TRBJ1-5|-|-|TRBV11-1
CASSLDGTYNQPQHF
TGTGCCAGCAGCTTAGATGGCACGTACAATCAGCCCCAGCATTTT
>TRBJ1-6|-|few|TRBV30
CAWRNSGVAYNSPLHF
TGTGCCTGGAGGAACTCCGGAGTGGCCTATAATTCACCCCTCCACTTT
>TRBJ2-1|-|-|TRBV7-9
CASSLPGLPASEQFF
TGTGCCAGCAGCTTACCGGGACTTCCCGCAAGTGAGCAGTTCTTC
>TRBJ2-5|-|-|TRBV9
CASSVGRGGAQETQYF
TGTGCCAGCAGCGTAGGGCGGGGCGGGGCCCAAGAGACCCAGTACTTC
>TRBJ2-5|TRBD2|-|TRBV7-2
CASSLVLAGLETQYF
TGTGCCAGCAGCTTAGTCCTAGCGGGGTTAGAGACCCAGTACTTC
>TRBJ1-6|-|-|TRBV19
CASSIGRGGSPLHF
TGTGCCAGTAGCATCGGACGAGGAGGCTCACCCCTCCACTTT
>TRBJ1-4|-|-|TRBV10-3
CATQNSYEKLFF
TGTGCCACCCAGAACAGTTATGAAAAACTGTTTTTT
>TRBJ2-7|TRBD2|-|TRBV6-5
CASNRAEAGPYEQYF
TGTGCCAGCAATCGAGCAGAAGCGGGGCCCTACGAGCAGTACTTC
>TRBJ1-1|TRBD1|-|TRBV18
CASSPLGGGEAEAFF
TGTGCCAGCTCACCACTTGGAGGGGGCGAGGCTGAAGCTTTCTTT
>TRBJ1-4|TRBD1|-|TRBV7-6
CASSPRTGTNEKLFF
TGTGCCAGCAGCCCTAGGACAGGGACAAATGAAAAACTGTTTTTT